The T cell receptor (beta chain) under discussion was sequenced for a study of blood T cells in healthy people across ages. Overall study findings and caveats: CMV status of donors was not determined, possibly confounding expanded clonotype changes. Higher diversity, along with more naive CD4+ cells, distinguished long-lived donors from aged donors.

As regards this clonotype: Its target is not known.

The CDR3 consists of 14 residues. The ends were cut back, 5 bases at V and 8 bases at J, with 15 bases in the middle. Per the germline V gene, CDR1 is MNHEY and CDR2 is SMNVEV (reference sequence). PCR was performed a second time for 7 to 11 cycles using a sample-barcoded 5' primer and a J-beta primer mix. TCRdb called the 5' RACE reads again in MiXCR, with one record for every CDR3 protein. Of over a million distinct CDR3 sequences in the sample, around 55% were seen once. What was sequenced was blood. This receptor was identified in a man younger than 35 in good health. This chain connects TRBV27 to TRBJ1-4; the D gene is possibly TRBD1 (5 bases). CDR3 protein: CASSVRQIVEKLFF. Here the CDR3 DNA reads TGTGCCAGCAGTGTACGACAGATAGTGGAAAAACTGTTTTTT.